This T cell receptor beta chain was identified in a study of T cells after yellow fever vaccination (dated by TCRdb to between 2019 and 2020). Regarding the complete study: The SMART-Seq v4 Ultra Low Input RNA kit was used to prepare libraries from fractions with low cell numbers. To follow T-cell clones before and after both primary and booster YFV17D yellow fever vaccination, bulk TCR alpha and beta repertoires underwent longitudinal sequencing. Two healthy male donors made up the cohort, one aged 18 to 29 years and the other aged 30 to 39 years. Bulk PBMC replicates and cell subsets were isolated from blood drawn at multiple timepoints before and after both primary and secondary immunization. On the study overall, not on this receptor specifically: A small share of clonotypes was detected in both CD4 and CD8 compartments, with the overlap likely arising from convergent recombination. After the booster, most clones that had expanded after primary vaccination were detected again (around 95% of CD4 and around nine tenths of CD8), suggesting broad maintenance of memory. The study included only two donors, which limits how far the findings can be generalized. The secondary T-cell response was weaker than the primary response but faster, peaking on day 5 instead of day 15. FACS-sorted repertoires could contain abundant contaminating clonotypes from the bulk population, so computational filtering was required.

Sequencing used an Illumina NovaSeq 6000. TCR cDNA was synthesized by 5'RACE template switching, through which a universal primer site and unique molecular identifiers were introduced. Priming for cDNA synthesis came from both the TCR alpha and TCR beta constant segments. Library amplification involved two PCR steps, and the second step added sample barcodes and sequencing adapters. Sequencing of the libraries was done on either Illumina HiSeq 2500 (2x100 bp) or NovaSeq (2x150 bp). The authors processed their data as follows. Demultiplexing of reads and collapsing into UMI consensus sequences were performed with MIGEC, and V(D)J alignment was carried out with MiXCR. Using edgeR on replicate PBMC samples, clonotypes were called vaccine-responding if FDR was below 0.01 and the log2 fold change was above 5 up to day 15. Bulk clonotypes were assigned CD4 or CD8 identity according to which sequenced CD4 or CD8 repertoire held them at higher abundance. The public reads were run again by TCRdb, first through fastp at Q25 and then through MiXCR, and only productive beta chains were kept. Each CDR3 protein appears once, grouped with its most common genes and DNA. Here the V and J calls rest on TCRdb's processing, not on the authors' analysis. The sample profile shows under 350,000 distinct CDR3 sequences; 4.1% of them were found once. Just under 25% of the sample comes from the top ten.

As regards this clonotype: The target of this receptor is not known. No much larger clone exists at a distance of one base, and base qualities are not known.

Reading from cysteine to phenylalanine, the CDR3 counts 12 amino acids. Only the CDR3 DNA stays, 36 bases, in frame from base 1. This sample's treatment or condition label indicates: live attenuated yellow fever vaccine strain. Two biological replicates of bulk PBMCs were collected at each blood-draw timepoint. A standard Ficoll-Paque protocol was used to isolate PBMCs from peripheral blood. RNA was extracted with TriZol from bulk PBMCs, CD4 and CD8 fractions, and dextramer-positive and dextramer-negative fractions. The sequence is built from TRBV12-3 or TRBV12-4 and TRBJ2-3; D gene: possibly TRBD1, on 5 matching bases. Sample: PBMCs, taken 5 days after the yellow fever booster vaccination. The origin of this receptor is a man younger than 35 who received the YFV17D yellow fever vaccine. The CDR3 protein is CHGLGVTDTQYF. In nucleotide form, the sequence is TGTCACGGGTTAGGGGTTACAGATACGCAGTATTTT.